The clone carrying this T cell receptor beta chain was seen only a few times. This sample was included in a study of T cell responses to AZD1222 COVID-19 vaccine. V was pared by 6 bases and J by 6 bases, with 14 bases between. Germline lookup yields CDR1 MNHEY and CDR2 SVGAGI. The CDR3 contains 14 residues. TCRdb keeps only in-frame clones here, not all; method: immunoSEQ multiplex PCR. The sample contains tens of thousands of clones, 75% to 90% of which appear only once. The input for sequencing was peripheral blood, taken 28 days after the second AZD1222 dose. The source is an adult who received the AZD1222 COVID-19 vaccine. The chain couples TRBV6-5 to TRBJ2-2; either TRBD1 or TRBD2 may fit D (5 bases each). CDR3 bases: TGTGCCAGCAGGAGGGACCCCGGTGCCGGGGAGCTGTTTTTT. Translation: CASRRDPGAGELFF.